This T cell receptor beta chain stems from a study of metastatic and nonmetastatic thyroid tumors. Whole-study context: Repertoires from malignant and benign thyroid patients were compared across blood and tumor or nodule tissue. Points from the study as a whole: Malignant thyroid tumors reportedly had TCR beta diversity that was significantly higher than in benign nodules, in blood and tumor.

Original analysis: Variation in CDR3 across clinicopathological groups served as the basis for constructing a distant-metastasis classifier in papillary thyroid cancer. MiXCR reprocessed the PCR reads for TCRdb. These V and J calls originate from TCRdb's pipeline instead of the authors' own analysis. The profile shows about 4,300 clones, 30% to 45% of them singletons. All patients reached thyroid surgery having received no treatment beforehand. In germline, CDR1 is WSHSY, CDR2 SAAADI. V was clipped by 2 bases and J by 2 bases; unmatched bases: 4. This CDR3 has 15 residues. Worth noting for this clone: No antigen is known for it.

J is TRBJ2-5 and V is TRBV10-2; TRBD1 matches 8 bases. The sequencing input was tumor tissue. This clonotype originated in a male donor with papillary thyroid cancer or a benign thyroid nodule (not recorded which). Some clones in this sample may be carry-over from other donors' samples. The chain's CDR3 is CASSEPRTGQETQYF. CDR3 nucleotide sequence: TGCGCCAGCAGTGAGCCGAGGACAGGGCAAGAGACCCAGTACTTC.